The clone carrying this TCR beta chain was counted at least ten times. The CDR3 has 17 amino acids. After removal of 3 bases from V and 2 bases from J, the junction contained 5 bases not matched to a gene. From germline, CDR1 is KGHDR and CDR2 SFDVKD. The data were obtained in a study of Graves' ophthalmopathy and Graves' hyperthyroidism. RNA transcripts yielded amplified TCR beta CDR3 regions. In the first round, RT-PCR was carried out with HTBI primers, and a multiplex PCR formed the second round. TCRdb independently ran MiXCR on the multiplex PCR reads; one entry per CDR3 protein. The sample has approximately 1.2 million distinct CDR3 sequences, about 35% seen once; the top ten hold approximately 12%.

Material for sequencing was peripheral blood or thyroid tissue (not recorded which). This sequence originates from an adult man with Graves' hyperthyroidism. V gene TRBV24-1 combines with J gene TRBJ2-2; TRBD1 aligns across 10 bases. CDR3 sequence reads: CATSDPGQGGNTGELFF. The CDR3, as DNA: TGTGCCACCAGTGATCCAGGACAGGGGGGAAACACCGGGGAGCTGTTTTTT.